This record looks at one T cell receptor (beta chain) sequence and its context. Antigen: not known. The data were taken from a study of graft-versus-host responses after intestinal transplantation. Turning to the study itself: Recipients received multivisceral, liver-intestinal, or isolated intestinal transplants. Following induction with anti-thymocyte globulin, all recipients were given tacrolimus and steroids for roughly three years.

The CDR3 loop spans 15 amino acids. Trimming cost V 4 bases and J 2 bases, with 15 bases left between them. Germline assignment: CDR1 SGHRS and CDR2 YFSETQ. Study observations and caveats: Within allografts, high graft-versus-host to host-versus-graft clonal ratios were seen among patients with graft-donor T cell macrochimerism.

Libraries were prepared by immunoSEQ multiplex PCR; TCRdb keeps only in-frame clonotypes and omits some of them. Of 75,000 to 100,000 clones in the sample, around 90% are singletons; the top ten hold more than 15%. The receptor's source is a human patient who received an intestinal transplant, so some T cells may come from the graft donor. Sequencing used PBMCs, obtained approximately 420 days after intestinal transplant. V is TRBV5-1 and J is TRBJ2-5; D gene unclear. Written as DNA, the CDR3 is TGCGCCAGCAGCCCCCGCCCCAACCTACAAGAGACCCAGTACTTC. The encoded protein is CASSPRPNLQETQYF.